What follows are 20 T cell receptor beta chains derived from one specimen sequenced in a study of siplizumab effects on memory and regulatory T cells. This table comes from immunoSEQ multiplex PCR, and its TCRdb copy is limited to in-frame clones, with some not included. Here the sample spans 94,000 or so clones, over 85% being singletons. Sequencing was done on a sample of CD8+ T cells sorted from blood. The receptors come from a human donor in good health.

This clone appeared once. The same CDR3 also results from other DNA sequences found in this sample. CDR3 loop: CASSGDSGETQYF. The CDR3 coding sequence is TGTGCCAGCAGTGGGGACTCGGGGGAGACCCAGTACTTC. This chain links TRBV27 with TRBJ2-5; TRBD2 might be the D (6 bases). The CDR3 has 13 amino acids. Germline CDR1 MNHEY, CDR2 SMNVEV (reference sequence). V lost 5 bases and J 5 bases, leaving 12 bases between the germline ends.

The rearrangement uses TRBV30 and TRBJ2-1; no definite D call. This CDR3 has 13 amino acids. From germline, CDR1 is GTSNPN and CDR2 SVGIG (reference sequence). Between the trimmed V and J ends, which lost 0 bases and 4 bases, there was a span of 7 bases. The CDR3 loop is CAWSVLQYNEQFF. The CDR3 DNA is TGTGCCTGGAGTGTACTACAGTACAATGAGCAGTTCTTC.

The rearrangement uses TRBV10-2 and TRBJ1-3; D is unclear. Germline loops: CDR1 WSHSY, CDR2 SAAADI. The length of the CDR3 is 15 residues. The germline V and J ends were trimmed by 3 bases and 0 bases, with 9 bases remaining between them. CDR3 region: CASSEVAVSGNTIYF. Here the CDR3 DNA reads TGCGCCAGCAGTGAAGTAGCAGTCTCTGGAAACACCATATATTTT.

The gene calls are TRBV27 and TRBJ2-7; TRBD1 agrees at 10 bases. Per the germline V gene, CDR1 is MNHEY and CDR2 is SMNVEV (reference sequence). The ends lost 2 bases at V and 2 bases at J; junction bases unmatched: 0. The CDR3 runs to 14 residues. The CDR3 region is CASSLGTGAYEQYF. CDR3 sequence (DNA): TGTGCCAGCAGTTTAGGGACAGGGGCCTACGAGCAGTACTTC.

This rearrangement joins TRBV7-9 to TRBJ2-7; D is undetermined. Between the trimmed V and J ends, which lost 5 bases and 3 bases, there was a span of 14 bases. This CDR3 has 14 residues. Germline assignment: CDR1 SEHNR and CDR2 FQNEAQ (reference sequence). Here the CDR3 reads CASSKPGQDYEQYF. In DNA form, the CDR3 reads TGTGCCAGCAGCAAACCGGGTCAAGACTACGAGCAGTACTTC.

This CDR3 is CAWSDGTTGLAAYEQYF. CDR3 DNA: TGTGCCTGGAGCGATGGAACCACGGGACTAGCGGCCTACGAGCAGTACTTC. V is TRBV30 and J is TRBJ2-7, with TRBD2 matching over 11 bases. V lost 3 bases to trimming and J lost 2 bases; unmatched junction nucleotides: 12. The germline CDR1 and CDR2 sequences are GTSNPN and SVGIG (reference sequence). The CDR3 is 17 residues long.

The chain joins TRBV19 to TRBJ1-1; the D is unclear. This CDR3 is built from 12 residues. The germline CDR1 and CDR2 sequences are LNHDA and SQIVND (reference sequence). V gave up 1 base and J gave up 6 bases, with 6 bases separating them. CDR3 sequence: CASSIGISEAFF. The CDR3 DNA follows: TGTGCCAGTAGTATAGGGATTTCTGAAGCTTTCTTT. The variable domain in full, with the rest retrieved from reference TRBV19 and TRBJ1-1, is DGGITQSPKYLFRKEGQNVTLSCEQNLNHDAMYWYRQDPGQGLRLIYYSQIVNDFQKGDIAEGYSVSREKKESFPLTVTSAQKNPTAFYLCASSIGISEAFFGQGTRLTVV.

This clone was recorded only once. This chain joins TRBV27 and TRBJ2-3; D call uncertain. This CDR3 has 15 residues. V was trimmed by 2 bases and J by 2 bases, leaving 11 bases between them. Germline loops: CDR1 MNHEY, CDR2 SMNVEV (reference sequence). In DNA form, the CDR3 reads TGTGCCAGCAGTTTAGAGTTCAGGAACACAGATACGCAGTATTTT. It translates to CASSLEFRNTDTQYF.

The chain combines TRBV27 with TRBJ1-2, with 8 bases aligning to TRBD1. V lost 4 bases and J lost 6; bases outside the gene matches: 7. CDR1 MNHEY and CDR2 SMNVEV come from the germline V gene (reference sequence). The CDR3 loop spans 14 amino acids. The CDR3 here is CASSYGQGADGYTF. CDR3 nucleotide sequence: TGTGCCAGCAGTTACGGACAGGGCGCCGATGGCTACACCTTC.

This clone has more than one count but fewer than ten. The chain combines TRBV4-1 with TRBJ1-1; tentatively, D is TRBD1 (5 bases). Germline-derived CDR1 and CDR2 are MGHRA and YSYEKL. V was clipped by 1 base and J by 5 bases, with 11 bases between them. This CDR3 has 14 amino acids. CDR3 loop: CASSQAAGRTEAFF. The DNA of the CDR3 is TGCGCCAGCAGCCAAGCGGCAGGGAGAACTGAAGCTTTCTTT.

For the CDR3, the DNA is TGCGCCAGCAGCTCATATAGCGGGGGAGCCAGCTCCTACGAGCAGTACTTC. This sequence encodes CASSSYSGGASSYEQYF. The chain joins TRBV5-1 to TRBJ2-7; 9 nucleotides line up with TRBD2. There are 17 residues in the CDR3. Germline V gives CDR1 SGHRS, CDR2 YFSETQ. V gave up 3 bases and J gave up 0 bases; unmatched junction bases: 10.

CDR3 region: CASSLEDRGGTEAFF. CDR3 DNA: TGTGCCAGCAGCTTGGAGGACAGGGGAGGCACTGAAGCTTTCTTT. The chain carries TRBV7-9 and TRBJ1-1; 9 bases fit TRBD1. CDR1 is SEHNR, CDR2 FQNEAQ, per germline (reference sequence). Unmatched junction bases numbered 6, after V lost 3 bases and J lost 4 bases. CDR3 length: 15 residues.

This chain uses TRBV7-6 with TRBJ1-1; possible D gene TRBD1, 6 bases. The CDR3 runs 17 residues. V was shortened by 5 bases and J by 6 bases, with 25 bases between the two germline ends. Germline values: CDR1 SGHVS, CDR2 FNYEAQ. CDR3 bases: TGTGCCAGCAGCCCCGTCGGGGGGCGCGATGGTTTCTCTGAAGCTTTCTTT. It translates to CASSPVGGRDGFSEAFF.

V is TRBV7-6 and J is TRBJ2-7; tentatively, D is TRBD1 (6 bases). Germline V gives CDR1 SGHVS, CDR2 FNYEAQ. The CDR3 is made up of 15 amino acids. V was clipped by 1 base and J by 0 bases, with 10 bases between them. The CDR3 region is CASSLDQGPSYEQYF. CDR3 nucleotide sequence: TGTGCCAGCAGCTTAGACCAGGGGCCCTCCTACGAGCAGTACTTC.

Details on this clone: The sample carries other DNA sequences with the same CDR3. V is TRBV5-1 and J is TRBJ2-5; D gene uncertain. There are 14 residues in the CDR3. Germline CDR1 and CDR2: SGHRS and YFSETQ. The ends were cut back, 0 bases at V and 0 bases at J, with 6 bases in the middle. The CDR3 DNA sequence: TGCGCCAGCAGCTTGGAAGGGTACCAAGAGACCCAGTACTTC. As protein: CASSLEGYQETQYF.

CDR3 in DNA: TGTGCCATCAGTGAGGAGGGGGGGAACACTGAAGCTTTCTTT. It is translated as CAISEEGGNTEAFF. The chain carries TRBV10-3 and TRBJ1-1, with D perhaps TRBD1 (6 bases). The length of the CDR3 is 14 residues. V was shortened by 2 bases and J by 1 base, with 8 bases between the two germline ends. CDR1 is ENHRY and CDR2 is SYGVKD in the germline V gene.

V and J are TRBV4-1 and TRBJ1-2; D is possibly TRBD1 (5 bases). V lost 0 bases and J lost 4, with 12 bases in between. CDR1 MGHRA and CDR2 YSYEKL come from the germline V gene. This CDR3 contains 15 residues. The CDR3 loop reads CASSQEGRASYGYTF. The CDR3 bases are TGCGCCAGCAGCCAAGAGGGGCGGGCTAGCTATGGCTACACCTTC.

J is TRBJ2-3 and V is TRBV11-3; 7 nucleotides match TRBD2. CDR1 and CDR2 from the germline V gene are SGHNT and YENEEA. With V trimmed by 1 base and J by 1 base, 5 bases remained unmatched. This CDR3 is built from 16 residues. CDR3 sequence (DNA): TGTGCCAGCAGCTTAGTCCGTGCGGGAGGCACAGATACGCAGTATTTT. This translates into CASSLVRAGGTDTQYF. Combining the CDR3 with reference TRBV11-3 and TRBJ2-3 gives the whole variable domain EAGVVQSPRYKIIEKKQPVAFWCNPISGHNTLYWYLQNLGQGPELLIRYENEEAVDDSQLPKDRFSAERLKGVDSTLKIQPAELGDSAVYLCASSLVRAGGTDTQYFGPGTRLTVL.

This clone occurred once. The V call is TRBV7-2, the J call TRBJ2-1; TRBD2 matches 14 bases. Unmatched junction bases numbered 6, after V lost 5 bases and J lost 0 bases. The V gene's germline CDR1 is SGHTA and CDR2 FQGNSA. This CDR3 comprises 18 residues. The CDR3 is CASSTWTSGGSSYNEQFF. The DNA for the CDR3 is TGTGCCAGCAGCACCTGGACTAGCGGGGGGAGCTCCTACAATGAGCAGTTCTTC.

This clone was counted a few times. The chain joins TRBV29-1 to TRBJ2-1, with D unresolved. Germline loops: CDR1 SQVTM, CDR2 ANQGSEA. The CDR3 length is 11 residues. V gave up 4 bases and J gave up 10 bases, with 11 bases separating them. CDR3 amino acids: CSVVMVGEQFF. CDR3 sequence (DNA): TGCAGCGTTGTAATGGTTGGGGAGCAGTTCTTC.